This TCR beta chain was documented in a study of human T cells and chemical hapten exposure. Study in general: DPC at 0.01% went onto the upper back in patch tests, read at 6 days. Per-sample TCR yields varied mainly from small pooled library volume differences. Findings and limits, study-wide: Expanded TCRs made up significantly more big CDR3 similarity clusters than controls did.

Germline CDR1 and CDR2: SQVTM and ANQGSEA. The CDR3 is made up of 13 amino acids. The ends lost 7 bases at V and 4 bases at J; junction bases unmatched: 8. Details on this clonotype: Its antigen is as yet unknown.

The time point was: patch test 3, about 24 weeks after DPC sensitization. Treatment here: therapeutic diphenylcyclopropenone sensitization with weekly scalp DPC. Blood sampling occurred before each patch-test application. MiXCR, run by TCRdb on the RACE reads, gives a single entry per CDR3 protein. The table includes 50,000 to 75,000 distinct CDR3 sequences, around 10% detected once. The source material was whole blood, sampled in connection with sensitization to the hapten diphenylcyclopropenone (DPC). This receptor was taken from a woman aged 30 to 39 with alopecia areata. Some clones in this sample may be carry-over from other donors' samples. The genes are TRBV29-1 and TRBJ1-2; 8 bases map to TRBD1. CDR3 nucleotide sequence: TGCAGCGCCCTGACAGGGGAATTCTATGGCTACACCTTC. Translation: CSALTGEFYGYTF.